These 16 T cell receptor beta chains were all obtained from the same sample, sequenced in a study of CD8+ T cells in alopecia areata (dated by TCRdb to between 2017 and 2018). The library was generated by the immunoSEQ multiplex PCR assay. RNA was extracted from all samples and reverse transcribed into cDNA, which served as template for TCR sequencing. TCRdb took over this immuneACCESS table, retaining in-frame rearrangements with V and J assigned. Such tables are incomplete; in checked studies, under half of the missing clones stem from an unresolved V gene, and the remainder is unexplained. This sample comprises 15,000 to 20,000 clones, under 75% of them detected only once. The top ten clonotypes cover around 5.6% of the sample. The sample's time point label, in plain terms: baseline before oral tofacitinib. Lesional scalp punch biopsies and peripheral blood were collected from alopecia areata patients.

Sequences were derived from skin, sampled at week 0. The receptors were sampled from a human donor with alopecia areata.

The V call is TRBV27, the J call TRBJ1-1; D perhaps matches TRBD1 (6 bases). Germline lookup yields CDR1 MNHEY and CDR2 SMNVEV (reference sequence). This CDR3 comprises 13 residues. Trimming removed 5 bases from V and 3 bases from J, with 10 bases in between. This CDR3 reads CASSPGQYTEAFF. The CDR3 DNA is TGTGCCAGCAGTCCCGGACAGTACACTGAAGCTTTCTTT.

The V call is TRBV2, the J call TRBJ1-1, with TRBD1 matching over 9 bases. J gave up 8 bases and V 6 bases, and 7 bases lay outside the gene matches. This CDR3 has 13 amino acids. The V gene's germline CDR1 is SNHLY and CDR2 FYNNEI. The CDR3 nucleotides are TGTGCCAGCAGCCCCGGACAGGGGATAGAAGCTTTCTTT. As protein: CASSPGQGIEAFF.

The genes are TRBV7-9 and TRBJ2-5; the match to TRBD2 covers 14 bases. The DNA end is a closer match to TRBJ2-7, so the J assignment may be wrong. The CDR3 loop spans 18 amino acids. Germline V gene data show CDR1 as SEHNR and CDR2 as FQNEAQ (reference sequence). This CDR3 is CASSALPPGLAGEDEQYF. The CDR3 DNA follows: TGTGCCAGCAGCGCGCTACCGCCGGGACTAGCGGGGGAAGACGAGCAGTACTTC.

This clone was observed a few times. The J gene is TRBJ2-1, the V gene TRBV11-2, with a possible D match to TRBD1 (6 bases). CDR1 is SGHAT and CDR2 is FQNNGV in the germline V gene. V lost 1 base to trimming and J lost 8 bases, with 12 bases between them. CDR3 length equals 14 residues. The CDR3 sequence: CASSLAGRGYEQFF. The CDR3 DNA reads TGTGCCAGCAGCTTAGCAGGCAGGGGATATGAGCAGTTCTTC. Combining the CDR3 with reference TRBV11-2 and TRBJ2-1 gives the whole variable domain EAGVAQSPRYKIIEKRQSVAFWCNPISGHATLYWYQQILGQGPKLLIQFQNNGVVDDSQLPKDRFSAERLKGVDSTLKIQPAKLEDSAVYLCASSLAGRGYEQFFGPGTRLTVL.

This clone was seen more than once but under ten times. CDR3 amino acids: CAISESGLAGVNEQFF. The CDR3 DNA follows: TGTGCCATCAGTGAGAGTGGGCTAGCGGGGGTGAATGAGCAGTTCTTC. The rearrangement joins TRBV10-3 to TRBJ2-1; TRBD2 matches at 10 bases. Germline assignment: CDR1 ENHRY and CDR2 SYGVKD. The CDR3 runs to 16 residues. V was clipped by 2 bases and J by 7 bases; unmatched bases: 8.

This clone has just a few counts. The rearrangement joins TRBV7-9 to TRBJ2-7; 9 nucleotides line up with TRBD2. This CDR3 is 18 amino acids long. CDR1 and CDR2 from the germline V gene are SEHNR and FQNEAQ (reference sequence). V gave up 4 bases and J gave up 0 bases; unmatched junction bases: 13. The CDR3 DNA follows: TGTGCCAGCAGCTCATGGGCTAGCGGGGTAGGGGGCTCCTACGAGCAGTACTTC. Its protein is CASSSWASGVGGSYEQYF.

This chain links TRBV10-2 with TRBJ1-1; D gene uncertain. Germline V gene sequence: CDR1 WSHSY, CDR2 SAAADI. With 4 bases removed from V and 0 bases from J, the gap between germline ends came to 6 bases. This CDR3 spans 13 amino acids. DNA for the CDR3: TGCGCCAGCAGTGCACAATTGAACACTGAAGCTTTCTTT. Translation gives CASSAQLNTEAFF.

The rearrangement links TRBV11-2 to TRBJ2-2; 7 positions match TRBD2. V lost 1 base, J lost 4 bases, and 3 bases stayed unmatched. This CDR3 comprises 15 residues. Germline CDR1 SGHAT, CDR2 FQNNGV. CDR3 DNA: TGTGCCAGCAGCTTAGTGGGGGGGACCACCGGGGAGCTGTTTTTT. Its translation is CASSLVGGTTGELFF.

As to this clone: A read error may account for a junction end that differs from germline. The chain employs TRBV12-5 and TRBJ2-7; D is possibly TRBD2 (5 bases). In germline, CDR1 is LGHNT, CDR2 FRNRAP. The CDR3 sequence is 13 residues long. As DNA, the CDR3 is TGTGCTAGTGGTTTGGTACTGGGCAGCGGTGTGGACTTC. This sequence encodes CASGLVLGSGVDF.

This clone came up a few times. CDR3 sequence (DNA): TGTGCCAGTAGCTGGGGGACAGATGGCAATCAGCCCCAGCATTTT. Protein product: CASSWGTDGNQPQHF. The chain carries TRBV19 and TRBJ1-5, with 7 bases fitting TRBD1. The CDR3 length is 15 residues. Per the germline V gene, CDR1 is LNHDA and CDR2 is SQIVND (reference sequence). J was trimmed by 2 bases and V by 6 bases; bases with no gene match: 7.

This clone was counted between two and nine times. The rearrangement joins TRBV11-2 to TRBJ2-3; D might be TRBD2 (6 bases). Trimming pared 7 bases from V and 1 base from J, leaving 18 bases between. The CDR3 covers 16 residues. In germline, CDR1 is SGHAT, CDR2 FQNNGV. CDR3: CASTGTAYGGTDTQYF. In DNA, the CDR3 is TGTGCCAGCACAGGGACTGCGTACGGGGGCACAGATACGCAGTATTTT.

This clone has a handful of counts. CDR3 coding DNA: TGCGCCAGCAGTCATAAAGGACAGGGGGATTATGGCTACACCTTC. This gives the protein CASSHKGQGDYGYTF. This chain connects TRBV23-1 to TRBJ1-2; 10 bases agree with TRBD1. TRBV23-1 is reported as an ORF; its role is uncertain. Trimming at V came to 3 bases and at J to 5 bases, leaving 6 bases not matched to a gene. The CDR3 has 15 residues.

The chain uses TRBV7-2 and TRBJ2-1; TRBD1 matches 7 bases. V lost 1 base, J lost 4 bases, and 4 bases stayed unmatched. CDR1 is SGHTA, CDR2 FQGNSA, per germline. The CDR3 totals 15 residues. This CDR3 reads CASSLDRGSYNEQFF. CDR3 in DNA: TGTGCCAGCAGCTTAGACAGGGGAAGTTACAATGAGCAGTTCTTC.

V is TRBV7-2 and J is TRBJ1-2; D ambiguous. The CDR3 extends over 13 amino acids. The germline gives CDR1 SGHTA, CDR2 FQGNSA. Trimming stripped 5 bases from V and 5 bases from J, with 12 bases between. The CDR3 region is CASSPHSGYGYTF. In DNA form, the CDR3 reads TGTGCCAGCAGCCCACATTCGGGATATGGCTACACCTTC.

This clone was observed a handful of times. The chain recombines TRBV7-9 with TRBJ1-4; D possibly corresponds to TRBD1 (5 bases). Between the trimmed V and J ends, which lost 5 bases and 8 bases, there was a span of 18 bases. Germline CDR1 reads SEHNR; CDR2 reads FQNEAQ (reference sequence). The CDR3 contains 15 residues. DNA of the CDR3: TGTGCCAGCAGCCTCCGAGAGGGGCGTTACGAAAAACTGTTTTTT. Encoded protein: CASSLREGRYEKLFF.

The table lists this clone with a few counts. The chain is built from TRBV10-3 and TRBJ1-1; D is perhaps TRBD1 (5 bases). The CDR3 has 15 residues. V was pared by 4 bases and J by 0 bases, with 12 bases between. The V gene's germline CDR1 is ENHRY and CDR2 SYGVKD. CDR3 sequence (DNA): TGTGCCATCAGTGTGAAGGGGTTGTTGAACACTGAAGCTTTCTTT. Amino acid sequence: CAISVKGLLNTEAFF.